This TCR beta chain is drawn from a study of blood T cell repertoires in COVID-19. Across the whole study: Spain, Italy and the United States supplied samples that represented acute and convalescent COVID-19. PBMCs, B-cell-depleted T cells, or T cells were the source of the cDNA or gDNA that made up the material.

The CDR3 sequence is 13 residues long. Deletions cut 3 bases from V and 3 bases from J, with 8 bases between. Germline V lookup: CDR1 SEHNR, CDR2 FQNEAQ (reference sequence). Generated by immunoSEQ multiplex PCR, the TCRdb table keeps only in-frame clones and is missing some. The sample lists around 210,000 clones, 84% occurring once. The chain employs TRBV7-9 and TRBJ1-1, with unresolved D. Material: peripheral blood. This receptor was obtained from a human donor in a cohort sampled during active COVID-19. CDR3 DNA: TGTGCCAGCAGCTTTGTATCCGACACTGAAGCTTTCTTT. Translated, it gives CASSFVSDTEAFF.